The T cell receptor beta chain described here comes from a study of long-term antiretroviral therapy in people with HIV. The assay, immunoSEQ v3.0, was run at survey level. Sequencing used immunoSEQ multiplex PCR; TCRdb keeps in-frame clones, though not all of them. The table records about 32,000 clones, over 75% of them present only once. The CDR3 runs to 15 residues. Germline CDR1 reads MNHNY; CDR2 reads SVGAGI (reference sequence). V was clipped by 0 bases and J by 3 bases, with 10 bases between them. The sequence was collected from a man between 18 and 35 years old with HIV. The chain combines TRBV6-6 with TRBJ2-3; the D gene is possibly TRBD2 (6 bases). Sequencing used unsorted PBMCs, obtained 2.2 years after starting antiretroviral therapy. CDR3 in amino acids: CASSYSMGGTDTQYF. CDR3 sequence (DNA): TGTGCCAGCAGTTACTCCATGGGGGGAACAGATACGCAGTATTTT.